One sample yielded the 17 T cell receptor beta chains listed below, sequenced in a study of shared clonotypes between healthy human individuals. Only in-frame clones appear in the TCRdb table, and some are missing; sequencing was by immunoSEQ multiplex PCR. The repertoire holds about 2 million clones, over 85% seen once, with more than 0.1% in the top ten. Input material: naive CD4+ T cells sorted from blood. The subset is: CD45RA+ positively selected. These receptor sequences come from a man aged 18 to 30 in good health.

The CDR3 nucleotides read TGTGCCTGGAGACGGCAAATATGGGACGAGCAGTACTTC. Encoded protein: CAWRRQIWDEQYF. This rearrangement joins TRBV30 to TRBJ2-7, with D unclear. The CDR3 has 13 residues. CDR1 is GTSNPN, CDR2 SVGIG, per germline (reference sequence). V was trimmed by 3 bases and J by 5 bases, leaving 14 bases between them. Full variable domain (rest looked up from reference TRBV30 and TRBJ2-7): SQTIHQWPATLVQPVGSPLSLECTVEGTSNPNLYWYRQAAGRGLQLLFYSVGIGQISSEVPQNLSASRPQDRQFILSSKKLLLSDSGFYLCAWRRQIWDEQYFGPGTRLTVT.

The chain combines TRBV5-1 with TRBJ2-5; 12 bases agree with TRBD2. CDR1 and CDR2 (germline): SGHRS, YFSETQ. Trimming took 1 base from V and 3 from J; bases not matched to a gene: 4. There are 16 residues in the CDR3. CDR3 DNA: TGCGCCAGCAGCTTGTCTCGACTAGCGGGGGAAGAGACCCAGTACTTC. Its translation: CASSLSRLAGEETQYF. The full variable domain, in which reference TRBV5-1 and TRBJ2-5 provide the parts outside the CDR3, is KAGVTQTPRYLIKTRGQQVTLSCSPISGHRSVSWYQQTPGQGLQFLFEYFSETQRNKGNFPGRFSGRQFSNSRSEMNVSTLELGDSALYLCASSLSRLAGEETQYFGPGTRLLVL.

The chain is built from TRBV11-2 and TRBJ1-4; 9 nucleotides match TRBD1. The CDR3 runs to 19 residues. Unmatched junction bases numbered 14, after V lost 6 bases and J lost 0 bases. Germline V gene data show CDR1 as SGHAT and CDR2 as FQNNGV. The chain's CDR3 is CASRSGTGHIIATNEKLFF. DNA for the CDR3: TGTGCCAGCAGGTCCGGGACAGGGCATATTATTGCAACTAATGAAAAACTGTTTTTT.

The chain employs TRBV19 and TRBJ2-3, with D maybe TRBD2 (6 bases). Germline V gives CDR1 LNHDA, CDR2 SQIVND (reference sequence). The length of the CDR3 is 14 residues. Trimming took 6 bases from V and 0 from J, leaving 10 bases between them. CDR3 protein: CASRYSGSTDTQYF. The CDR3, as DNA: TGTGCCAGTAGATATAGCGGAAGCACAGATACGCAGTATTTT.

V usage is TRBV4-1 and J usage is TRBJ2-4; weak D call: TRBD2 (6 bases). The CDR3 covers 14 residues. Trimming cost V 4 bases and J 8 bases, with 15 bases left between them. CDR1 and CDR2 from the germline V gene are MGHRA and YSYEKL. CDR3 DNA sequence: TGCGCCAGCAGCCCCCAGACTAGTGGTGACATTCAGTACTTC. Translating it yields CASSPQTSGDIQYF.

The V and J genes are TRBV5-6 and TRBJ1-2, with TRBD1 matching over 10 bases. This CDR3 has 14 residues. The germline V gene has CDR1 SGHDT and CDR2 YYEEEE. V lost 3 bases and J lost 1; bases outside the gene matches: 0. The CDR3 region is CASSWDRGNYGYTF. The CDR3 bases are TGTGCCAGCAGCTGGGACAGGGGTAACTATGGCTACACCTTC.

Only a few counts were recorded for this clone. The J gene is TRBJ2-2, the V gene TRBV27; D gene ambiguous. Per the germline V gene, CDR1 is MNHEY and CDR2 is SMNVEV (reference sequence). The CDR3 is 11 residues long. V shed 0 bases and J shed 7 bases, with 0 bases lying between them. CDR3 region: CASSLSGELFF. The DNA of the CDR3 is TGTGCCAGCAGTTTATCCGGGGAGCTGTTTTTT.

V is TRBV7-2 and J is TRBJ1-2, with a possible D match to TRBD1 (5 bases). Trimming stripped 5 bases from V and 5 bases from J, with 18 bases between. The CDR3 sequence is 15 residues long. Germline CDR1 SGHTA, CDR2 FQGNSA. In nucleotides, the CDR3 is TGTGCCAGCAGCCCGGCTTGGGGCAGTGGGTATGGCTACACCTTC. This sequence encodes CASSPAWGSGYGYTF.

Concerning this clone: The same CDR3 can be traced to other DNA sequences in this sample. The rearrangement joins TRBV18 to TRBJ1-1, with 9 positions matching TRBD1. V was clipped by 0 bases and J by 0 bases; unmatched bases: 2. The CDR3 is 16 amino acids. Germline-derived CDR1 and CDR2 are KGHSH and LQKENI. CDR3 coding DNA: TGTGCCAGCTCACCACCGACAGGGGGTCTGAACACTGAAGCTTTCTTT. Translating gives CASSPPTGGLNTEAFF.

CDR3 sequence reads: CASSSGHYNEQFF. As DNA, the CDR3 is TGTGCCAGCAGCTCGGGACATTACAATGAGCAGTTCTTC. The rearrangement links TRBV5-4 to TRBJ2-1; tentatively, D is TRBD1 (6 bases). From germline, CDR1 is SGHNT and CDR2 YYREEE (reference sequence). The CDR3 contains 13 residues. V dropped 3 bases and J dropped 4 bases, with 8 bases sitting between them.

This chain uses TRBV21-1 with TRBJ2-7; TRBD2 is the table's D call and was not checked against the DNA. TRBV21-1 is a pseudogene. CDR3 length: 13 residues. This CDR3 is CASTGEVQSEQYF. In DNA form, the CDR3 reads TGTGCCAGCACGGGGGAGGTACAGTCCGAGCAGTACTTC.

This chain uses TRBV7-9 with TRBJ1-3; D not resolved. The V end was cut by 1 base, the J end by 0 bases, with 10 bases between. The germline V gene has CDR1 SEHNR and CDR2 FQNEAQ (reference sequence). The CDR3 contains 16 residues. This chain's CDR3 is CASSLEALFSGNTIYF. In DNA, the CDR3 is TGTGCCAGCAGCTTAGAGGCCCTTTTCTCTGGAAACACCATATATTTT.

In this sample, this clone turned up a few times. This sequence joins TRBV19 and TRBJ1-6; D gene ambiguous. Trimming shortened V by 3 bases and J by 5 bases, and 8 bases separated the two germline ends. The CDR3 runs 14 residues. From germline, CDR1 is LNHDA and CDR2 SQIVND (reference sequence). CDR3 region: CASSIREDNSPLHF. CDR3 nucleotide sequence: TGTGCCAGTAGTATTCGGGAAGATAATTCACCCCTCCACTTT. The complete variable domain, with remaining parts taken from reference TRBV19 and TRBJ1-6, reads DGGITQSPKYLFRKEGQNVTLSCEQNLNHDAMYWYRQDPGQGLRLIYYSQIVNDFQKGDIAEGYSVSREKKESFPLTVTSAQKNPTAFYLCASSIREDNSPLHFGNGTRLTVT.

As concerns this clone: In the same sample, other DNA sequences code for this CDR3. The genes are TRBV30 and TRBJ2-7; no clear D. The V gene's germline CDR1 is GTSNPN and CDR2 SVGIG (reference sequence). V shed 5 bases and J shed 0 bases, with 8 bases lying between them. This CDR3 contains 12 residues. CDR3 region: CAWGSSSYEQYF. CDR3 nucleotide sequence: TGTGCCTGGGGTAGTTCCTCCTACGAGCAGTACTTC.

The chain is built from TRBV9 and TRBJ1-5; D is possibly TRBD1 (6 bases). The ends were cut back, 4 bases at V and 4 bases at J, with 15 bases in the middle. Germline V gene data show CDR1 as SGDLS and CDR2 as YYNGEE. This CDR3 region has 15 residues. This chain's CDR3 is CASSLGGQINQPQHF. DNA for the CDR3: TGTGCCAGCAGCTTAGGCGGACAGATTAATCAGCCCCAGCATTTT.

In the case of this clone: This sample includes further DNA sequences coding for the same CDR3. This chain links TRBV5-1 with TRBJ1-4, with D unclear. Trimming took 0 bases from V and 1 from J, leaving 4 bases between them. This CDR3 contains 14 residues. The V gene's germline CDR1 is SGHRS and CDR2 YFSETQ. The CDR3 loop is CASSLGGTNEKLFF. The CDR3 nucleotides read TGCGCCAGCAGCTTGGGTGGAACTAATGAAAAACTGTTTTTT.

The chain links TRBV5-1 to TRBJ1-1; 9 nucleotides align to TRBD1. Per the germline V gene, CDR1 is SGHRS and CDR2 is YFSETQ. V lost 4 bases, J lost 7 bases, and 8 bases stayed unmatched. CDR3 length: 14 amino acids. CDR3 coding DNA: TGCGCCAGCAGCGCTGGGGACAGGGCTGGTGAAGCTTTCTTT. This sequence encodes CASSAGDRAGEAFF. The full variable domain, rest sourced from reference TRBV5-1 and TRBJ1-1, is KAGVTQTPRYLIKTRGQQVTLSCSPISGHRSVSWYQQTPGQGLQFLFEYFSETQRNKGNFPGRFSGRQFSNSRSEMNVSTLELGDSALYLCASSAGDRAGEAFFGQGTRLTVV.